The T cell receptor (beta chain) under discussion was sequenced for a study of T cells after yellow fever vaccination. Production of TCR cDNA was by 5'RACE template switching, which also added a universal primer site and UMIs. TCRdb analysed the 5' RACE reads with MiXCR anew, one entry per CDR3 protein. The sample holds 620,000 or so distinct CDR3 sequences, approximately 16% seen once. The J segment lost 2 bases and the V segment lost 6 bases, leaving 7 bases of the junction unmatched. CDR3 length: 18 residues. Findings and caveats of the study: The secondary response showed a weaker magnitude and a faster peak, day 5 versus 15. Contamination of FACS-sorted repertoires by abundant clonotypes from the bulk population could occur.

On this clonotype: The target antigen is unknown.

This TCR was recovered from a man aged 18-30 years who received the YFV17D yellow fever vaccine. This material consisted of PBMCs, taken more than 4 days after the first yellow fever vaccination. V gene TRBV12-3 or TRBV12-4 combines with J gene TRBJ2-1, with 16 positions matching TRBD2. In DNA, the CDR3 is TGTGCCAGCAGCCCCGGGACTAGCGGGGGGGCCACCTACAATGAGCAGTTCTTC. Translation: CASSPGTSGGATYNEQFF.